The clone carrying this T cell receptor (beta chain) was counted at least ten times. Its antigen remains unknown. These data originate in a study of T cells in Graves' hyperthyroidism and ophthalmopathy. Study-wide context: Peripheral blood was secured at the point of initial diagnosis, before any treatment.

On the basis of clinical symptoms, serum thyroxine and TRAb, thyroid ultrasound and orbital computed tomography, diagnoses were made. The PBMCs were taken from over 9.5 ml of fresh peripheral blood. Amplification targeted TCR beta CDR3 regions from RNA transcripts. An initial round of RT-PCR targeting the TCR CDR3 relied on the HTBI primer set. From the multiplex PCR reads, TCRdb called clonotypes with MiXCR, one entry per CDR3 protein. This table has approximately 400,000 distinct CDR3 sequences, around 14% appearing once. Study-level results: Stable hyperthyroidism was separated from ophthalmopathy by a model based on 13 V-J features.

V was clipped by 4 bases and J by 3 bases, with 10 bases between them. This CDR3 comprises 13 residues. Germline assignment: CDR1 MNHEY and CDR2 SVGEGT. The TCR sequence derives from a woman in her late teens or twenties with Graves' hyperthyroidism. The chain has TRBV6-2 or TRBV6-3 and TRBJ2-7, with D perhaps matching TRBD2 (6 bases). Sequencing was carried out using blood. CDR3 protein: CASSLASVYEQYF. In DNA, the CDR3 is TGTGCCAGCAGTTTAGCTAGCGTCTACGAGCAGTACTTC.